A selection of T cell receptor beta chains follows, all from one sample in a study of blood T cell repertoires in COVID-19. Produced via immunoSEQ multiplex PCR; TCRdb's table is partial and in-frame only. The sample holds approximately 150,000 clones, about nine tenths seen once. Sequenced material: peripheral blood. Source of these receptors: a woman aged 45 to 65 with acute or convalescent COVID-19. Each CDR3 is given with its conserved first and last residue. D genes are given only for firm matches.

TRBD1,TRBJ1-6,TRBV27,CASRDRVKGSPLHF,TGTGCCAGCCGGGACAGGGTGAAGGGTTCACCCCTCCACTTT
.,TRBJ1-4,TRBV19,CASSSRQSLNEKLFF,TGTGCCAGTAGTTCACGACAAAGCCTTAATGAAAAACTGTTTTTT
TRBD1,TRBJ2-7,TRBV10-3,CAISELPGTGMDF,TGTGCCATCAGTGAACTCCCCGGGACAGGGATGGACTTC
.,TRBJ1-2,TRBV7-2,CASSSPGARGYTF,TGTGCCAGCAGCTCCCCAGGCGCCCGGGGCTACACCTTC
TRBD1,TRBJ1-1,TRBV11-3,CASRSLDLQGRVTEAFF,TGTGCCAGCAGGTCTTTAGATCTACAGGGGCGGGTTACTGAAGCTTTCTTT
TRBD1,TRBJ1-6,TRBV19,CASSFNRDREYSPLHF,TGTGCCAGTAGTTTCAATCGGGACAGGGAGTATTCACCCCTCCACTTT
TRBD1,TRBJ2-2,TRBV5-1,CASSFGTGTGELFF,TGCGCCAGCAGCTTCGGGACAGGGACCGGGGAGCTGTTTTTT
.,TRBJ1-2,TRBV7-3,CASSPLNPWLGDGNGYTF,TGTGCCAGCAGCCCCCTCAACCCCTGGCTGGGAGACGGGAATGGCTACACCTTC
TRBD1,TRBJ1-5,TRBV6-2/TRBV6-3,CASSYLTGEQPQHF,TGTGCCAGCAGTTACTTGACAGGGGAGCAGCCCCAGCATTTT
TRBD2,TRBJ2-7,TRBV11-2,CASSSSPVSGGRNEQYF,TGTGCCAGCAGCTCATCCCCCGTTAGCGGGGGGCGGAACGAGCAGTACTTC
TRBD2,TRBJ2-1,TRBV2,CASSGLAARGEQFF,TGTGCCAGCAGTGGACTAGCGGCAAGGGGTGAGCAGTTCTTC
.,TRBJ2-5,TRBV7-9,CASSPQGGEETQYF,TGTGCCAGCAGCCCTCAGGGGGGTGAAGAGACCCAGTACTTC
.,TRBJ1-5,TRBV2,CASSGQGRSNQPQHF,TGTGCCAGCAGCGGTCAGGGCCGAAGCAATCAGCCCCAGCATTTT
.,TRBJ1-3,TRBV3-1/TRBV3-2,CASSSPLNTIYF,TGTGCCAGCAGCTCCCCCTTAAACACCATATATTTT
TRBD1,TRBJ1-2,TRBV30,CAWSSRGRSHGYTF,TGTGCCTGGAGCTCGAGGGGGCGGTCGCATGGCTACACCTTC